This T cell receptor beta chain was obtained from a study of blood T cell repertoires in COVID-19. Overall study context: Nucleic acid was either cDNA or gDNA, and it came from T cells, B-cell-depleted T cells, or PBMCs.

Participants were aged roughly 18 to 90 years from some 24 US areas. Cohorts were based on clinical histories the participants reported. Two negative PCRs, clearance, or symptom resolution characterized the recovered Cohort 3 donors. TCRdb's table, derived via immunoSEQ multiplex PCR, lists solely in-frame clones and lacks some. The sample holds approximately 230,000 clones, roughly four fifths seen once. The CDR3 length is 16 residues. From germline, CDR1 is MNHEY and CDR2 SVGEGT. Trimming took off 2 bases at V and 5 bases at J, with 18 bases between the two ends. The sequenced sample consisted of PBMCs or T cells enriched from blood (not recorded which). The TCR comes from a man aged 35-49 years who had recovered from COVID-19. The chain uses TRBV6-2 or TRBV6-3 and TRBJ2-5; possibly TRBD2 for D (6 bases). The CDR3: CASSYVGGKWGETQYF. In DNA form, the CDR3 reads TGTGCCAGCAGTTACGTCGGGGGAAAGTGGGGGGAGACCCAGTACTTC.